Shown below are 32 T cell receptor beta chains from a single sample sequenced in a study of ipilimumab plus nivolumab after autologous stem cell transplantation. Sequencing was performed with immunoSEQ multiplex PCR; in TCRdb, only in-frame clones are kept and a portion is missing. The data contain over 80,000 clones, over 80% of them singletons. The specimen comprised PBMCs, sampled in a trial of ipilimumab plus nivolumab as post-transplant consolidation. The source is a male donor with diffuse large B-cell lymphoma.

The chain has TRBV29-1 and TRBJ1-2; 9 bases align to TRBD1. The CDR3 has 11 residues. From germline, CDR1 is SQVTM and CDR2 ANQGSEA. J lost 5 bases, V lost 8 bases, and 3 bases had no gene match. As DNA, the CDR3 is TGCAGCATGGGGACAGGGTATGGCTACACCTTC. Translating it yields CSMGTGYGYTF. The variable domain in full, with the rest retrieved from reference TRBV29-1 and TRBJ1-2, is SAVISQKPSRDICQRGTSLTIQCQVDSQVTMMFWYRQQPGQSLTLIATANQGSEATYESGFVIDKFPISRPNLTFSTLTVSNMSPEDSSIYLCSMGTGYGYTFGSGTRLTVV.

In DNA, the CDR3 is TGTGCCAGCAACCCAGACAGGGCCGACGAGCAGTACTTC. Amino acids: CASNPDRADEQYF. The chain joins TRBV5-4 to TRBJ2-7, with TRBD1 identical over 7 bases. Unmatched junction bases numbered 8, after V lost 6 bases and J lost 5 bases. CDR1 and CDR2 (germline): SGHNT, YYREEE (reference sequence). The CDR3 extends over 13 amino acids.

This clone was observed a few times. The chain couples TRBV14 to TRBJ1-1; TRBD1 agrees at 7 bases. The length of the CDR3 is 16 residues. J gave up 0 bases and V 1 base, and 5 bases lay outside the gene matches. CDR1 is SGHDN and CDR2 is FVKESK in the germline V gene. The CDR3 nucleotides are TGTGCCAGCAGCCAAGGACAGGGAAAAATGAACACTGAAGCTTTCTTT. Protein: CASSQGQGKMNTEAFF.

The rearrangement uses TRBV6-6 and TRBJ1-2, with TRBD1 matching 9 bases. The CDR3 is 13 residues long. V was clipped by 6 bases and J by 5 bases; unmatched bases: 4. Germline V gene lookup returns CDR1 MNHNY and CDR2 SVGAGI (reference sequence). As DNA, the CDR3 is TGTGCCAGCAGCAACGGACAGGGGTATGGCTACACCTTC. This codes for CASSNGQGYGYTF.

The chain has TRBV6-6 and TRBJ1-1; D perhaps matches TRBD1 (6 bases). V lost 8 bases to trimming and J lost 4 bases, with 20 bases between them. This CDR3 comprises 15 residues. Germline CDR1 is MNHNY and CDR2 is SVGAGI (reference sequence). The chain's CDR3 is CASGGKGGGGTEAFF. CDR3 in DNA: TGTGCCAGCGGTGGTAAGGGGGGCGGGGGCACTGAAGCTTTCTTT.

This sequence joins TRBV5-1 and TRBJ2-7; 8 bases line up with TRBD1. The CDR3 length is 14 residues. J gave up 3 bases and V 4 bases, and 6 bases lay outside the gene matches. Looked up from germline, CDR1 is SGHRS and CDR2 is YFSETQ. The CDR3: CASSRGQEGYEQYF. CDR3 nucleotides: TGCGCCAGCAGCAGGGGACAGGAGGGCTACGAGCAGTACTTC.

The genes are TRBV29-1 and TRBJ2-2; TRBD1 agrees at 8 bases. Germline V gives CDR1 SQVTM, CDR2 ANQGSEA. This CDR3 is built from 14 residues. Trimming removed 6 bases from V and 4 bases from J; junction bases left unmatched: 7. CDR3 in DNA: TGCAGCGTGGCGAGGACAGGGAGCACCGGGGAGCTGTTTTTT. Protein product: CSVARTGSTGELFF.

This chain uses TRBV7-8 with TRBJ2-2; possible D gene TRBD2, 5 bases. The V gene's germline CDR1 is SGHVS and CDR2 FQNEAQ. The CDR3 is made up of 16 amino acids. V dropped 5 bases and J dropped 2 bases, with 15 bases sitting between them. This CDR3 is CASSGRTWTNTGELFF. The CDR3 region has the DNA TGTGCCAGCAGCGGACGGACCTGGACTAACACCGGGGAGCTGTTTTTT.

The J gene is TRBJ1-1, the V gene TRBV13; 9 bases map to TRBD1. Germline assignment: CDR1 PRHDT and CDR2 FYEKMQ (reference sequence). CDR3 length: 15 residues. V shed 3 bases and J 5 bases; nucleotides not matched to a gene: 7. The chain's CDR3 is CASSLGLGQGTEAFF. In DNA form, the CDR3 reads TGTGCCAGCAGCTTGGGATTGGGACAGGGTACTGAAGCTTTCTTT.

The V call is TRBV19, the J call TRBJ1-5; 8 bases map to TRBD1. The trim removed 7 bases at V and 0 bases at J, leaving 11 bases unmatched. The CDR3 is 17 residues long. The germline gives CDR1 LNHDA, CDR2 SQIVND (reference sequence). The CDR3 region has the DNA TGTGCCAGTACCCCTGCCGGGACAGGAGCTAGCAATCAGCCCCAGCATTTT. This sequence encodes CASTPAGTGASNQPQHF.

This rearrangement joins TRBV27 to TRBJ1-2, with 8 bases that match TRBD1. Germline CDR1 MNHEY, CDR2 SMNVEV (reference sequence). Losses at the gene ends were 5 bases for V and 2 bases for J; bases not matched to a gene: 7. The CDR3 has 15 residues. The CDR3 loop is CASSPRGTGNYGYTF. The CDR3 bases are TGTGCCAGCAGTCCTCGAGGGACAGGCAACTATGGCTACACCTTC.

This chain joins TRBV9 and TRBJ1-3; D unresolved. CDR1 is SGDLS and CDR2 is YYNGEE in the germline V gene. Trimming removed 3 bases at V and 2 bases at J, with 6 bases between. This CDR3 region has 13 residues. CDR3 in DNA: TGTGCCAGCAGCGCTATCCCTGGAAACACCATATATTTT. As protein: CASSAIPGNTIYF. The variable domain in full, with the rest retrieved from reference TRBV9 and TRBJ1-3, is DSGVTQTPKHLITATGQRVTLRCSPRSGDLSVYWYQQSLDQGLQFLIQYYNGEERAKGNILERFSAQQFPDLHSELNLSSLELGDSALYFCASSAIPGNTIYFGEGSWLTVV.

The chain combines TRBV10-3 with TRBJ2-1, with 9 positions matching TRBD2. Germline-derived CDR1 and CDR2 are ENHRY and SYGVKD. The ends lost 0 bases at V and 6 bases at J; junction bases unmatched: 9. The CDR3 has 17 residues. CDR3 loop: CAISESRASGDFNEQFF. CDR3 DNA: TGTGCCATCAGTGAGTCCCGTGCTAGCGGGGACTTCAATGAGCAGTTCTTC.

The chain has TRBV25-1 and TRBJ1-3; no clear D gene. CDR3 size: 15 residues. The V and J ends lost 6 bases and 4 bases respectively, with 16 bases between them. Per germline, CDR1 MGHDK and CDR2 SYGVNS. In nucleotides, the CDR3 is TGTGCCAGCAGAGGGAATTTTTTGTCGGGAAACACCATATATTTT. It translates to CASRGNFLSGNTIYF. Combining the CDR3 with reference TRBV25-1 and TRBJ1-3 gives the whole variable domain EADIYQTPRYLVIGTGKKITLECSQTMGHDKMYWYQQDPGMELHLIHYSYGVNSTEKGDLSSESTVSRIRTEHFPLTLESARPSHTSQYLCASRGNFLSGNTIYFGEGSWLTVV.

The chain has TRBV19 and TRBJ1-5; D might be TRBD1 (6 bases). The germline V gene encodes CDR1 LNHDA and CDR2 SQIVND (reference sequence). This CDR3 comprises 15 residues. Trimming took off 4 bases at V and 0 bases at J, with 10 bases between the two ends. The CDR3, as DNA: TGTGCCAGTAGTACTGGACAGAGTAGCAATCAGCCCCAGCATTTT. This codes for CASSTGQSSNQPQHF.

This clone appeared once. The chain couples TRBV12-5 to TRBJ2-7; D is uncertain. Trimming took 2 bases from V and 4 from J, leaving 6 bases between them. Germline assignment: CDR1 LGHNT and CDR2 FRNRAP. The CDR3 totals 12 residues. The CDR3 DNA is TGTGCTAGTGGTTTGAATTCTTACGAGCAGTACTTC. It encodes CASGLNSYEQYF.

This clone occurred once. The rearrangement joins TRBV6-5 to TRBJ1-4; 11 bases match TRBD1. V shed 5 bases, J shed 7 bases, and the junction held 3 bases outside the gene matches. The CDR3 is 14 amino acids. Germline V gene lookup returns CDR1 MNHEY and CDR2 SVGAGI. The CDR3 region has the DNA TGTGCCAGCAGTAAGGGACAGGGGGGTGAAAAACTGTTTTTT. It is translated as CASSKGQGGEKLFF.

The V call is TRBV6-5, the J call TRBJ1-6; 8 bases are a match to TRBD1. The germline V gene has CDR1 MNHEY and CDR2 SVGAGI. With 6 bases clipped from V and 10 bases from J, the junction kept 8 bases outside the gene matches. The CDR3 loop spans 14 amino acids. DNA for the CDR3: TGTGCCAGCAGATTGGACAGGGTACGCTCACCCCTCCACTTT. It specifies CASRLDRVRSPLHF.

This sequence joins TRBV7-2 and TRBJ2-5; 14 bases align to TRBD2. The ends lost 0 bases at V and 8 bases at J; junction bases unmatched: 2. Germline V lookup: CDR1 SGHTA, CDR2 FQGNSA. The CDR3 runs to 15 residues. The CDR3 nucleotides are TGTGCCAGCAGCTTAGCTGGACTAGCGGGGGGTACCCAGTACTTC. It yields the protein CASSLAGLAGGTQYF.

CDR3 sequence reads: CASSQAIGGEVTDTQYF. DNA of the CDR3: TGCGCCAGCAGCCAAGCAATCGGGGGGGAAGTCACAGATACGCAGTATTTT. The V and J genes are TRBV4-3 and TRBJ2-3, with 8 positions matching TRBD2. The CDR3 runs 17 residues. Unmatched junction bases numbered 8, after V lost 1 base and J lost 2 bases. From germline, CDR1 is LGHNA and CDR2 YSLEER.

This clone was recorded once. The chain is built from TRBV27 and TRBJ1-2, with 11 bases matching TRBD1. Germline CDR1 is MNHEY and CDR2 is SMNVEV (reference sequence). The CDR3 runs to 16 residues. J was trimmed by 6 bases and V by 4 bases; bases with no gene match: 10. This CDR3 reads CASSSGQGAAANGYTF. CDR3 nucleotide sequence: TGTGCCAGCAGTTCCGGACAGGGGGCGGCTGCCAATGGCTACACCTTC.

Regarding this clone: Other DNA sequences from this sample encode an identical CDR3 as well. This sequence joins TRBV7-9 and TRBJ2-5; 7 bases map to TRBD1. Trimming took 2 bases from V and 2 from J; bases not matched to a gene: 2. Germline V gives CDR1 SEHNR, CDR2 FQNEAQ (reference sequence). The CDR3 is 14 residues long. The CDR3 reads CASSLWDRQETQYF. DNA for the CDR3: TGTGCCAGCAGCTTATGGGACAGACAAGAGACCCAGTACTTC. The complete variable domain, with remaining parts taken from reference TRBV7-9 and TRBJ2-5, reads DTGVSQNPRHKITKRGQNVTFRCDPISEHNRLYWYRQTLGQGPEFLTYFQNEAQLEKSRLLSDRFSAERPKGSFSTLEIQRTEQGDSAMYLCASSLWDRQETQYFGPGTRLLVL.

The chain recombines TRBV9 with TRBJ1-6; TRBD1 matches at 9 bases. The germline V gene has CDR1 SGDLS and CDR2 YYNGEE. The CDR3 is made up of 17 amino acids. The V gene end was trimmed by 4 bases and the J gene end by 3 bases; junction bases not matched to a gene: 8. The DNA of the CDR3 is TGTGCCAGCAGCATCGATACAGGGGGCATCTATAATTCACCCCTCCACTTT. Protein product: CASSIDTGGIYNSPLHF.

The rearrangement links TRBV19 to TRBJ2-7; D assignment may be TRBD1 or TRBD2 (5 bases each). The CDR3 extends over 12 amino acids. CDR1 is LNHDA and CDR2 is SQIVND in the germline V gene (reference sequence). With 8 bases removed from V and 4 bases from J, the gap between germline ends came to 12 bases. DNA of the CDR3: TGTGCCAGTTCCGGGACGGGGTACGAGCAGTACTTC. This gives the protein CASSGTGYEQYF.

The chain couples TRBV11-1 to TRBJ1-6, with D unclear. V lost 3 bases and J 6 bases, leaving 12 bases between the germline ends. The length of the CDR3 is 15 residues. Per germline, CDR1 SGHAT and CDR2 FQDESV (reference sequence). CDR3 DNA: TGTGCCAGCAGCTTCCTCGGGGTCGGTAATTCACCCCTCCACTTT. It translates to CASSFLGVGNSPLHF.

The chain recombines TRBV19 with TRBJ2-1, with 11 bases lining up with TRBD2. The CDR3 has 14 residues. Germline V gives CDR1 LNHDA, CDR2 SQIVND (reference sequence). Trimming cost V 4 bases and J 10 bases; bases outside gene matches: 6. In DNA, the CDR3 is TGTGCCAGTAGTAGCCGCCCTAGCGGGGGGGAGCAGTTCTTC. Translating it yields CASSSRPSGGEQFF.

This chain joins TRBV4-2 and TRBJ2-5, with 12 positions matching TRBD2. The CDR3 has 16 amino acids. V lost 3 bases and J lost 0; bases outside the gene matches: 2. Germline V gene data show CDR1 as LGHNA and CDR2 as YNFKEQ. The CDR3 here is CASSQTSGGNQETQYF. The CDR3 DNA reads as TGTGCCAGCAGCCAGACTAGCGGGGGAAACCAAGAGACCCAGTACTTC.

The V and J genes are TRBV4-1 and TRBJ2-6; D is undetermined. Trimming took off 1 base at V and 1 base at J, with 5 bases between the two ends. This CDR3 contains 15 residues. The V gene's germline CDR1 is MGHRA and CDR2 YSYEKL. The DNA for the CDR3 is TGCGCCAGCAGCCAAGCACAGTCTGGGGCCAACGTCCTGACTTTC. Its protein product is CASSQAQSGANVLTF.

As regards this clone: This sample includes further DNA sequences coding for the same CDR3. The chain combines TRBV5-1 with TRBJ1-2; a weak D match, TRBD1 (6 bases). The CDR3 runs 13 residues. Trimming left V 1 base short and J 3 bases short, with 7 bases between. Germline lookup yields CDR1 SGHRS and CDR2 YFSETQ. CDR3 amino acids: CASSLRTDYGYTF. CDR3 in DNA: TGCGCCAGCAGCTTGCGGACAGACTATGGCTACACCTTC.

Written as DNA, the CDR3 is TGTGCCAGCAGCCGAGGGGGCCGGGAGACCCAGTACTTC. Encoded protein: CASSRGGRETQYF. The rearrangement uses TRBV7-2 and TRBJ2-5; 7 bases agree with TRBD1. This CDR3 is built from 13 residues. Germline assignment: CDR1 SGHTA and CDR2 FQGNSA. J gave up 5 bases and V 5 bases, and 5 bases lay outside the gene matches. Looking up the rest from reference TRBV7-2 and TRBJ2-5 gives the full variable domain: GAGVSQSPSNKVTEKGKDVELRCDPISGHTALYWYRQSLGQGLEFLIYFQGNSAPDKSGLPSDRFSAERTGGSVSTLTIQRTQQEDSAVYLCASSRGGRETQYFGPGTRLLVL.

The chain couples TRBV5-6 to TRBJ2-7; no clear D gene. This CDR3 has 14 residues. Germline CDR1 is SGHDT and CDR2 is YYEEEE. The V and J ends lost 0 bases and 6 bases respectively, with 13 bases between them. The CDR3 DNA follows: TGTGCCAGCAGCTTGGGCGGTCGACTCCCCGAGCAGTACTTC. Encoded protein: CASSLGGRLPEQYF.

The V gene is TRBV4-1, the J gene TRBJ2-7, with 9 bases matching TRBD1. V was clipped by 4 bases and J by 3 bases; unmatched bases: 7. Germline V gene sequence: CDR1 MGHRA, CDR2 YSYEKL. The CDR3 is 15 residues long. CDR3 region: CASSPQGATIYEQYF. CDR3 coding DNA: TGCGCCAGCAGCCCACAGGGGGCTACCATCTACGAGCAGTACTTC.